This T cell receptor beta chain was sequenced in a study of T cells in Graves' hyperthyroidism and ophthalmopathy. The CDR3 extends over 15 amino acids. Trimming pared 5 bases from V and 0 bases from J, leaving 10 bases between. Germline V gene data show CDR1 as SGHTA and CDR2 as FQGNSA. This clonotype was found many times. The investigators amplified TCR beta CDR3 regions from RNA transcripts. First-round RT-PCR with HTBI primers amplified the TCR CDR3 region. TCRdb ran MiXCR on the multiplex PCR reads and lists one entry per CDR3 protein. The sample holds 350,000 or so distinct CDR3 sequences, roughly a sixth seen once.

The sequence was obtained from a woman aged 25 to 39 with Graves' hyperthyroidism that later progressed to Graves' ophthalmopathy. The chain carries TRBV7-2 and TRBJ2-2; weak D call: TRBD2 (6 bases). Sequencing used blood. The CDR3 here is CASSQWEANTGELFF. CDR3 sequence (DNA): TGTGCCAGCAGCCAATGGGAGGCGAACACCGGGGAGCTGTTTTTT.